The 27 T cell receptor beta chains below all came from one sample that was sequenced in a study of radiotherapy plus CTLA-4 blockade in lung cancer. The method was immunoSEQ multiplex PCR; TCRdb's version includes in-frame clones alone and lacks a portion of them. The data show about 80,000 clones, around 88% seen once. Here the sequenced sample was peripheral blood, taken from a patient treated with radiotherapy plus ipilimumab. The source is a human donor with non-small cell lung cancer who had a partial response to radiotherapy plus ipilimumab.

The chain is built from TRBV9 and TRBJ2-2, with 8 positions matching TRBD1. CDR1 and CDR2 (germline): SGDLS, YYNGEE. V shed 1 base, J shed 2 bases, and the junction held 7 bases outside the gene matches. This CDR3 region has 17 residues. In nucleotides, the CDR3 is TGTGCCAGCAGCGTACAGCGGACAGGGCCTAACACCGGGGAGCTGTTTTTT. Protein product: CASSVQRTGPNTGELFF.

This chain connects TRBV4-2 to TRBJ2-1, with a tentative D call TRBD1 (6 bases). This CDR3 has 14 residues. The ends were cut back, 0 bases at V and 5 bases at J, with 8 bases in the middle. CDR1 is LGHNA, CDR2 YNFKEQ, per germline. DNA of the CDR3: TGTGCCAGCAGCCAAGAGGACAGAGACAATGAGCAGTTCTTC. Protein product: CASSQEDRDNEQFF.

The chain carries TRBV4-1 and TRBJ1-4; a weak D match, TRBD1 (5 bases). Germline values: CDR1 MGHRA, CDR2 YSYEKL. The ends were cut back, 2 bases at V and 0 bases at J, with 10 bases in the middle. The length of the CDR3 is 16 residues. The CDR3 protein is CASSQTTASTNEKLFF. The CDR3 region has the DNA TGCGCCAGCAGCCAAACGACAGCTTCAACTAATGAAAAACTGTTTTTT.

The chain couples TRBV29-1 to TRBJ2-2, with 7 bases lining up with TRBD1. The ends lost 6 bases at V and 2 bases at J; junction bases unmatched: 3. CDR1 and CDR2 from the germline V gene are SQVTM and ANQGSEA. The length of the CDR3 is 13 residues. This CDR3 reads CSVGTANTGELFF. The CDR3 DNA follows: TGCAGCGTCGGGACAGCTAACACCGGGGAGCTGTTTTTT.

This rearrangement joins TRBV6-5 to TRBJ1-2, with 10 nucleotides matching TRBD1. V shed 6 bases, J shed 0 bases, and the junction held 4 bases outside the gene matches. This CDR3 spans 15 amino acids. CDR1 MNHEY and CDR2 SVGAGI come from the germline V gene. CDR3 protein: CASSTGQGTNYGYTF. DNA for the CDR3: TGTGCCAGCAGCACGGGACAGGGGACTAACTATGGCTACACCTTC.

The chain carries TRBV19 and TRBJ2-1; 8 bases fit TRBD1. Germline V gene sequence: CDR1 LNHDA, CDR2 SQIVND (reference sequence). This CDR3 spans 16 amino acids. Losses at the gene ends were 6 bases for V and 8 bases for J; bases not matched to a gene: 15. The CDR3 nucleotides are TGTGCCAGTAGCCTCCCGGTGGGACAGGCGAGAGATGAGCAGTTCTTC. This sequence encodes CASSLPVGQARDEQFF.

The chain links TRBV5-1 to TRBJ2-7; 9 bases agree with TRBD1. V was pared by 4 bases and J by 6 bases, with 11 bases of the junction left unmatched. The CDR3 is 15 residues long. Germline V gene data show CDR1 as SGHRS and CDR2 as YFSETQ. As DNA, the CDR3 is TGCGCCAGCAGCAGTCGGACAGGGGCCGTAGGCGAGCAGTACTTC. Translation gives CASSSRTGAVGEQYF.

The V call is TRBV27, the J call TRBJ2-7, with a weak D call TRBD2 (5 bases). The CDR3 has 12 residues. Trimming left V 6 bases short and J 0 bases short, with 6 bases between. Germline CDR1 reads MNHEY; CDR2 reads SMNVEV (reference sequence). The CDR3 spells CASSGNSYEQYF. The CDR3 nucleotides are TGTGCCAGCAGCGGGAACTCCTACGAGCAGTACTTC.

V gene TRBV5-6 combines with J gene TRBJ2-1; D gene uncertain. The CDR3 contains 12 residues. Germline-derived CDR1 and CDR2 are SGHDT and YYEEEE. Trimming took off 4 bases at V and 6 bases at J, with 8 bases between the two ends. Here the CDR3 reads CASSRPSNEQFF. CDR3 DNA: TGTGCCAGCAGCCGTCCCAGCAATGAGCAGTTCTTC.

The gene calls are TRBV19 and TRBJ1-6; 7 nucleotides match TRBD1. V dropped 6 bases and J dropped 8; count of bases not matched to a gene: 10. CDR1 is LNHDA and CDR2 is SQIVND in the germline V gene (reference sequence). The CDR3 is 15 amino acids. CDR3 sequence (DNA): TGTGCCAGTAGCTTAGACAGGGATGGAGATTCACCCCTCCACTTT. It codes for CASSLDRDGDSPLHF.

The V gene is TRBV5-4, the J gene TRBJ1-1; 9 nucleotides line up with TRBD1. The CDR3 loop spans 13 amino acids. CDR1 SGHNT and CDR2 YYREEE come from the germline V gene (reference sequence). Trimming removed 4 bases from V and 6 bases from J; junction bases left unmatched: 4. As DNA, the CDR3 is TGTGCCAGCAGCCTGACAGGGGGTGCTGAAGCTTTCTTT. Amino acids: CASSLTGGAEAFF. The full variable domain, its missing parts supplied by reference TRBV5-4 and TRBJ1-1, is ETGVTQSPTHLIKTRGQQVTLRCSSQSGHNTVSWYQQALGQGPQFIFQYYREEENGRGNFPPRFSGLQFPNYSSELNVNALELDDSALYLCASSLTGGAEAFFGQGTRLTVV.

V and J are TRBV10-2 and TRBJ2-7; TRBD2 agrees at 9 bases. This CDR3 contains 14 residues. V gave up 1 base and J gave up 5 bases; unmatched junction bases: 3. The germline CDR1 and CDR2 sequences are WSHSY and SAAADI. The CDR3 loop is CASSEYSGRDEQYF. CDR3 bases: TGCGCCAGCAGTGAGTATAGCGGGAGAGACGAGCAGTACTTC.

This CDR3 reads CASRRAGGTDTQYF. CDR3 bases: TGTGCCAGCAGGCGAGCGGGAGGAACAGATACGCAGTATTTT. The chain employs TRBV6-5 and TRBJ2-3; 9 bases are a match to TRBD2. V lost 6 bases, J lost 3 bases, and 4 bases stayed unmatched. In germline, CDR1 is MNHEY, CDR2 SVGAGI. CDR3 length equals 14 residues.

The chain combines TRBV7-2 with TRBJ2-1; 7 bases match TRBD2. Trimming cost V 0 bases and J 8 bases; bases outside gene matches: 10. CDR1 and CDR2 (germline): SGHTA, FQGNSA. The CDR3 sequence is 16 residues long. The CDR3 protein is CASSLAGGGRIHEQFF. Here the CDR3 DNA reads TGTGCCAGCAGCTTAGCTGGGGGGGGACGTATCCATGAGCAGTTCTTC. The variable domain in full, completed from reference TRBV7-2 and TRBJ2-1, reads GAGVSQSPSNKVTEKGKDVELRCDPISGHTALYWYRQSLGQGLEFLIYFQGNSAPDKSGLPSDRFSAERTGGSVSTLTIQRTQQEDSAVYLCASSLAGGGRIHEQFFGPGTRLTVL.

This clone has just one count. CDR3 region: CASSQGTGGHQPQHF. The CDR3 nucleotides are TGCGCCAGCAGCCAAGGGACAGGGGGTCATCAGCCCCAGCATTTT. The gene calls are TRBV4-3 and TRBJ1-5, with TRBD1 identical over 10 bases. Losses at the gene ends were 1 base for V and 5 bases for J; bases not matched to a gene: 2. Germline CDR1 LGHNA, CDR2 YSLEER. CDR3 size: 15 residues.

The V gene is TRBV28, the J gene TRBJ1-4; possibly TRBD1 for D (6 bases). Germline V lookup: CDR1 MDHEN, CDR2 SYDVKM. This CDR3 is built from 16 residues. V lost 6 bases and J lost 5, with 19 bases in between. CDR3: CASRSGVRQANEKLFF. For the CDR3, the DNA is TGTGCCAGCAGATCTGGGGTTAGACAGGCGAATGAAAAACTGTTTTTT.

With regard to this clone: This sample includes further DNA sequences coding for the same CDR3. The chain has TRBV14 and TRBJ1-4; D is undetermined. Germline assignment: CDR1 SGHDN and CDR2 FVKESK. The CDR3 has 15 residues. V lost 0 bases and J 8 bases, leaving 13 bases between the germline ends. DNA for the CDR3: TGTGCCAGCAGCCAAGATCAGAGGCGGGGAGAAAAACTGTTTTTT. Its protein is CASSQDQRRGEKLFF.

The chain uses TRBV18 and TRBJ1-3, with TRBD1 as a possible D gene (5 bases). Deletions cut 5 bases from V and 4 bases from J, with 24 bases between. CDR1 KGHSH and CDR2 LQKENI come from the germline V gene. The CDR3 runs to 18 residues. CDR3 bases: TGTGCCAGCTCAGCTCCGTTTACCAGGGCATTGACCGGAAACACCATATATTTT. It yields the protein CASSAPFTRALTGNTIYF.

The gene calls are TRBV4-2 and TRBJ1-4, with TRBD1 identical over 11 bases. Trimming cost V 5 bases and J 6 bases; bases outside gene matches: 2. The CDR3 spans 14 residues. From germline, CDR1 is LGHNA and CDR2 YNFKEQ. This CDR3 is CASSWTGGDEKLFF. In nucleotides, the CDR3 is TGTGCCAGCAGCTGGACAGGGGGCGATGAAAAACTGTTTTTT.

The chain uses TRBV2 and TRBJ1-2, with D tentatively TRBD1 (5 bases). From germline, CDR1 is SNHLY and CDR2 FYNNEI. Trimming took 7 bases from V and 8 from J, leaving 20 bases between them. This CDR3 is 14 amino acids long. The CDR3 DNA is TGTGCCAGCATTGAGGACGGCAGGGTGAAGGGCTACACCTTC. It encodes CASIEDGRVKGYTF.

The chain employs TRBV6-5 and TRBJ1-1; D perhaps matches TRBD1 (6 bases). This CDR3 is 13 amino acids long. V lost 6 bases, J lost 1 base, and 9 bases lay in between. Looked up from germline, CDR1 is MNHEY and CDR2 is SVGAGI. The CDR3, as DNA: TGTGCCAGCAGGGGGGCGGGGAACACTGAAGCTTTCTTT. Encoded protein: CASRGAGNTEAFF.

The J gene is TRBJ1-4, the V gene TRBV6-5; TRBD1 agrees at 8 bases. Germline V gene data show CDR1 as MNHEY and CDR2 as SVGAGI. Trimming cost V 5 bases and J 8 bases; bases outside gene matches: 10. This CDR3 has 15 residues. The CDR3 protein is CASSPPTGVSEKLFF. DNA of the CDR3: TGTGCCAGCAGTCCCCCGACAGGGGTTAGCGAAAAACTGTTTTTT.

The chain combines TRBV6-5 with TRBJ2-2; possibly TRBD2 for D (6 bases). V lost 10 bases and J 4 bases, leaving 10 bases between the germline ends. The germline gives CDR1 MNHEY, CDR2 SVGAGI. This CDR3 is 12 amino acids long. CDR3 DNA sequence: TGTGCCACCTTGCGGGGCACCGGGGAGCTGTTTTTT. It translates to CATLRGTGELFF.

The chain has TRBV5-6 and TRBJ2-7; maybe TRBD1 (5 bases). Germline CDR1 reads SGHDT; CDR2 reads YYEEEE. Trimming pared 2 bases from V and 4 bases from J, leaving 13 bases between. The CDR3 covers 14 residues. CDR3 DNA sequence: TGTGCCAGCAGCTTAGATCAGGGAAATTACGAGCAGTACTTC. This gives the protein CASSLDQGNYEQYF. The full variable domain, in which reference TRBV5-6 and TRBJ2-7 provide the parts outside the CDR3, is DAGVTQSPTHLIKTRGQQVTLRCSPKSGHDTVSWYQQALGQGPQFIFQYYEEEERQRGNFPDRFSGHQFPNYSSELNVNALLLGDSALYLCASSLDQGNYEQYFGPGTRLTVT.

The V and J genes are TRBV30 and TRBJ1-3; D is unclear. CDR3 length: 15 residues. Trimming removed 3 bases from V and 0 bases from J, with 12 bases in between. Per the germline V gene, CDR1 is GTSNPN and CDR2 is SVGIG (reference sequence). The CDR3 bases are TGTGCCTGGAGAATCGGGGTGAGCTCTGGAAACACCATATATTTT. Its protein product is CAWRIGVSSGNTIYF.

The J gene is TRBJ1-2, the V gene TRBV15; perhaps TRBD1 as D (6 bases). CDR1 and CDR2 (germline): LNHNV, YYDKDF (reference sequence). The CDR3 contains 13 residues. Trimming left V 2 bases short and J 9 bases short, with 13 bases between. The chain's CDR3 is CATSRPERGSYTF. CDR3 coding DNA: TGTGCCACCAGCAGACCTGAGAGGGGGAGCTACACCTTC.

The V call is TRBV28, the J call TRBJ2-7, with D perhaps matching TRBD2 (7 bases). The V and J ends lost 3 bases and 7 bases respectively, with 13 bases between them. This CDR3 region has 13 residues. Germline CDR1 MDHEN, CDR2 SYDVKM. CDR3 sequence reads: CASSFGGAREQYF. The CDR3 bases are TGTGCCAGCAGTTTTGGGGGGGCGCGGGAGCAGTACTTC. Filled out from reference TRBV28 and TRBJ2-7, the complete variable domain reads DVKVTQSSRYLVKRTGEKVFLECVQDMDHENMFWYRQDPGLGLRLIYFSYDVKMKEKGDIPEGYSVSREKKERFSLILESASTNQTSMYLCASSFGGAREQYFGPGTRLTVT.